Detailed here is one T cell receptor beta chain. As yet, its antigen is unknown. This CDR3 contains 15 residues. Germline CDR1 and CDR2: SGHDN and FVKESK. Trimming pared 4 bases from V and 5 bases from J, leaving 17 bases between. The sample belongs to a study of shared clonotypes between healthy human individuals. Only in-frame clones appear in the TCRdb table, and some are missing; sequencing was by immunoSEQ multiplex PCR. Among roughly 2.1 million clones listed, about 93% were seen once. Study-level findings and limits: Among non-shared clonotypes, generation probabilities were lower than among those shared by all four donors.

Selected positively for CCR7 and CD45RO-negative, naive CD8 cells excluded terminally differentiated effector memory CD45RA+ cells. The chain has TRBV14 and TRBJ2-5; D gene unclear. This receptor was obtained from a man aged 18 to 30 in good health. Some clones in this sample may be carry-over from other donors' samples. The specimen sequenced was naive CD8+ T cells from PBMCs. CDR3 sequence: CASSPTRAVRETQYF. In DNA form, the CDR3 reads TGTGCCAGCAGCCCTACTCGGGCCGTCAGGGAGACCCAGTACTTC.